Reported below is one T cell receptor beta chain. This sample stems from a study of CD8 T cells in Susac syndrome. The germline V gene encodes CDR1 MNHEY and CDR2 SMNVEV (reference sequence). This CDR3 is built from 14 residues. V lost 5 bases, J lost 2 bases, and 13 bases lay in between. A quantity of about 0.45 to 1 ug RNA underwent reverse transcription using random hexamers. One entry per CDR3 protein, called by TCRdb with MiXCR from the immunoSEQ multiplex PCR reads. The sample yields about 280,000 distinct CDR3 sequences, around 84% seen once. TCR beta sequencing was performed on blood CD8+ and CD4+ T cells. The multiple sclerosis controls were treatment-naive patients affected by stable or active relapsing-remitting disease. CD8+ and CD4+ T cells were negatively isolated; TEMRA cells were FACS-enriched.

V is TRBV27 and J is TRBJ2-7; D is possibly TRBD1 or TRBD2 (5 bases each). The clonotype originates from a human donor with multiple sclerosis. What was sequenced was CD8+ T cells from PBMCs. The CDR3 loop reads CASSTTGTAYEQYF. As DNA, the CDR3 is TGTGCCAGCAGTACCACTGGGACGGCCTACGAGCAGTACTTC.